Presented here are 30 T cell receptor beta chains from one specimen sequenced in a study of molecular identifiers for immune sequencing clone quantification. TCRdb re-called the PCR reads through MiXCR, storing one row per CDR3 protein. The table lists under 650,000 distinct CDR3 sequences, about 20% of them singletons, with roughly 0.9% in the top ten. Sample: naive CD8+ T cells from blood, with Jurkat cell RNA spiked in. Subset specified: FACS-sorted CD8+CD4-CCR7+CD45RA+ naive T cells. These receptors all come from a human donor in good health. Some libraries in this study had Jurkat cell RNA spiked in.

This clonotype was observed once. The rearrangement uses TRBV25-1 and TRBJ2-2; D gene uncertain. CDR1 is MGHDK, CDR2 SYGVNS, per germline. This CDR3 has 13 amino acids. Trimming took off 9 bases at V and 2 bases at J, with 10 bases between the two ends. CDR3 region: CASEAENTGELFF. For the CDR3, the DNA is TGTGCCAGTGAGGCTGAAAACACCGGGGAGCTGTTTTTT. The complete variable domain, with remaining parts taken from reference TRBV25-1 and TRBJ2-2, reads EADIYQTPRYLVIGTGKKITLECSQTMGHDKMYWYQQDPGMELHLIHYSYGVNSTEKGDLSSESTVSRIRTEHFPLTLESARPSHTSQYLCASEAENTGELFFGEGSRLTVL.

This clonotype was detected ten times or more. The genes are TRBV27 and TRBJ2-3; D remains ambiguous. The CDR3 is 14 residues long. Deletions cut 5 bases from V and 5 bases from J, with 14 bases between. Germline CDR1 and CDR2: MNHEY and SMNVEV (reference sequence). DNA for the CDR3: TGTGCCAGCAGTCCTCCGGGTCCCAGAGATACGCAGTATTTT. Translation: CASSPPGPRDTQYF.

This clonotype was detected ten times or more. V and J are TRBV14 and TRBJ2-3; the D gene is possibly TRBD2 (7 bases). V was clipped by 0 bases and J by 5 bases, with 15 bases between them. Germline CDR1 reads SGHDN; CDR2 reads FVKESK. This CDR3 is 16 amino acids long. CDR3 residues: CASSQDVGGAGDTQYF. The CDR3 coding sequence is TGTGCCAGCAGCCAAGATGTTGGGGGGGCAGGAGATACGCAGTATTTT.

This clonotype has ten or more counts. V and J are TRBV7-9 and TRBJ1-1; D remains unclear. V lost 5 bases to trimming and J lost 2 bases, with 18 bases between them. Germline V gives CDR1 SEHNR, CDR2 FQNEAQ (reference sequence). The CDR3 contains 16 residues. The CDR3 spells CASSPTPRQVNTEAFF. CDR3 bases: TGTGCCAGCAGCCCAACTCCGCGGCAGGTTAACACTGAAGCTTTCTTT.

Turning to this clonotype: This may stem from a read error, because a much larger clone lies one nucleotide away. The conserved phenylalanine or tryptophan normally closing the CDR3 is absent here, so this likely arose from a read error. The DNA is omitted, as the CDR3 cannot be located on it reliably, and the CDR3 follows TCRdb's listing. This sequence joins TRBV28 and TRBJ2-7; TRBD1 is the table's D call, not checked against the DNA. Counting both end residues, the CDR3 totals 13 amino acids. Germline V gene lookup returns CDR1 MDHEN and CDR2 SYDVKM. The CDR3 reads CASTEGQGFVKYL.

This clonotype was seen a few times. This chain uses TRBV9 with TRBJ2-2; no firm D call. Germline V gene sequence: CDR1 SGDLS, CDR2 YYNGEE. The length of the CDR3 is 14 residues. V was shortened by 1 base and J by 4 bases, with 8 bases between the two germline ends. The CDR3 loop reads CASSVYSATGELFF. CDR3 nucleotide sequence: TGTGCCAGCAGCGTATACTCGGCCACCGGGGAGCTGTTTTTT.

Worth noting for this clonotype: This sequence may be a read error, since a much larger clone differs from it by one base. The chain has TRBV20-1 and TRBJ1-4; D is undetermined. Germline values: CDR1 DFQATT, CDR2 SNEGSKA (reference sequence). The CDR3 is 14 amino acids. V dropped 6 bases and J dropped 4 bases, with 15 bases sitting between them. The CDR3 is CSAIDKENNEKLFF. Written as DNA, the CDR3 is TGCAGTGCGATCGACAAGGAAAATAATGAAAAACTGTTTTTT.

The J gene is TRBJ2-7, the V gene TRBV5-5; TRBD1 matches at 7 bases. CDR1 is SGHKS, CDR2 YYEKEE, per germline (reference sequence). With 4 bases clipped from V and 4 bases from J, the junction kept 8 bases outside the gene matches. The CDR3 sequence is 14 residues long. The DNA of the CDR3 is TGTGCCAGCAGCCAGCCCGACAGGGAGTACGAGCAGTACTTC. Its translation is CASSQPDREYEQYF.

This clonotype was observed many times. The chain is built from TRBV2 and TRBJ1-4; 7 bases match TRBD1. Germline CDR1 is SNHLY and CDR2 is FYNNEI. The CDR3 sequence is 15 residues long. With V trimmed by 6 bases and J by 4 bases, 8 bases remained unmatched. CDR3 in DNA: TGTGCCAGCAGGGCTCCGGGACAGCTTAATGAAAAACTGTTTTTT. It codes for CASRAPGQLNEKLFF.

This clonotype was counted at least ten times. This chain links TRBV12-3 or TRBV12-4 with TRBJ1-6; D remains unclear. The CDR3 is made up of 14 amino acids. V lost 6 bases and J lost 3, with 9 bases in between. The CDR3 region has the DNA TGTGCCAGCAGCCCCGCGGGCTATAATTCACCCCTCCACTTT. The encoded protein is CASSPAGYNSPLHF.

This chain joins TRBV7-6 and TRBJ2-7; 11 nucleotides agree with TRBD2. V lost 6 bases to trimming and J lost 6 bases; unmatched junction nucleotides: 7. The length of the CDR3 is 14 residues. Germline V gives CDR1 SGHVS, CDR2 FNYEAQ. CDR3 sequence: CASSSSLAGGEQYF. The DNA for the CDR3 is TGTGCCAGCAGTTCCAGCCTAGCGGGAGGCGAGCAGTACTTC. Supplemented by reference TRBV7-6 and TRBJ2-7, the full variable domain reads GAGVSQSPRYKVTKRGQDVALRCDPISGHVSLYWYRQALGQGPEFLTYFNYEAQQDKSGLPNDRFSAERPEGSISTLTIQRTEQRDSAMYRCASSSSLAGGEQYFGPGTRLTVT.

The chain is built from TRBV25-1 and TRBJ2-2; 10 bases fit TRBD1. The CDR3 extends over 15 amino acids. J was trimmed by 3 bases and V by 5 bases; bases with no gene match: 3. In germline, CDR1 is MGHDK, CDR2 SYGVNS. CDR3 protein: CASSPDRGYTGELFF. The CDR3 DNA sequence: TGTGCCAGCAGTCCGGACAGGGGGTACACCGGGGAGCTGTTTTTT.

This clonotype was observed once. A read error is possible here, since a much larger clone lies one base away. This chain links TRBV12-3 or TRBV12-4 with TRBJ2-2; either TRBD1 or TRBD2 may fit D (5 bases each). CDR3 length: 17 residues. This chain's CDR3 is CASSFRVKLQNTGEPFF. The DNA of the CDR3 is TGTGCCAGCAGTTTCAGGGTGAAGCTACAGAACACCGGGGAGCCGTTTTTT.

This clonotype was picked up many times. This CDR3 is CASSRGSDEQYF. The CDR3 nucleotides are TGTGCCAGCAGCAGGGGAAGCGACGAGCAGTACTTC. The J gene is TRBJ2-7, the V gene TRBV6-5, with D possibly being TRBD1 (6 bases). The CDR3 runs 12 residues. Germline V CDR1 and CDR2: MNHEY, SVGAGI. Trimming left V 6 bases short and J 5 bases short, with 11 bases between.

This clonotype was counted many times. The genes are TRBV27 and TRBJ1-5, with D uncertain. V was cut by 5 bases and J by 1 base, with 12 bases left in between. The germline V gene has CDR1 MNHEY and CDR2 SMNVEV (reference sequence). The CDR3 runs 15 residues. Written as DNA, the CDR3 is TGTGCCAGCAGTCCCGGGGATGGGAGCAATCAGCCCCAGCATTTT. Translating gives CASSPGDGSNQPQHF.

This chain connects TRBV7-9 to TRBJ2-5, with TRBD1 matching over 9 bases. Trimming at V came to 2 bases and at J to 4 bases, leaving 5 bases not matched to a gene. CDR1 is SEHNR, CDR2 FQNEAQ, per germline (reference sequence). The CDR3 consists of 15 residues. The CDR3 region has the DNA TGTGCCAGCAGCTTATCCACAGGGGGCCGAGAGACCCAGTACTTC. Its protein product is CASSLSTGGRETQYF.

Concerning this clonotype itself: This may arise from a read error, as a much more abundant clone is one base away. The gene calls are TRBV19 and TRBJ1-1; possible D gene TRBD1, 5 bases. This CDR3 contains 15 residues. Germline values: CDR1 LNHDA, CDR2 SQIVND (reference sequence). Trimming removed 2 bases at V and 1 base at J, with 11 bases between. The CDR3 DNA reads TGTGCCAGTAGTATAACGGGGGTCAGGAACACTGAAGCTTTCTTT. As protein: CASSITGVRNTEAFF.

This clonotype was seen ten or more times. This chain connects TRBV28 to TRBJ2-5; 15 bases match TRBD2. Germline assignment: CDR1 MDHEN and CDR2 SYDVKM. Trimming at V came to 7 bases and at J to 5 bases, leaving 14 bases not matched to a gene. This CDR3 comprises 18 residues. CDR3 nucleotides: TGTGCCAGCAACCCAGGGACTAGCGGGAGGAGGGGTATGGAGACCCAGTACTTC. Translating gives CASNPGTSGRRGMETQYF. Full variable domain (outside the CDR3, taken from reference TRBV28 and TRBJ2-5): DVKVTQSSRYLVKRTGEKVFLECVQDMDHENMFWYRQDPGLGLRLIYFSYDVKMKEKGDIPEGYSVSREKKERFSLILESASTNQTSMYLCASNPGTSGRRGMETQYFGPGTRLLVL.

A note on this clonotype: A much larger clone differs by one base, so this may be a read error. DNA of the CDR3: TGCGCCAGCAGCCCCGAGACAAGCAACAATGAGCAGTTCTTC. Protein: CASSPETSNNEQFF. V and J are TRBV4-3 and TRBJ2-1; the D is unclear. The germline V gene encodes CDR1 LGHNA and CDR2 YSLEER. The ends were cut back, 4 bases at V and 5 bases at J, with 12 bases in the middle. The CDR3 is 14 amino acids.

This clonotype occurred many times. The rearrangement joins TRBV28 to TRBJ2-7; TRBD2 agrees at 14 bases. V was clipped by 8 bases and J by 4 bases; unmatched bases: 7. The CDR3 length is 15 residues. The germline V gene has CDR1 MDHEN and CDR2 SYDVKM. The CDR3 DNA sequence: TGTGCCAGCCGGAAGGGACTAGCGGGAGTGTACGAGCAGTACTTC. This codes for CASRKGLAGVYEQYF. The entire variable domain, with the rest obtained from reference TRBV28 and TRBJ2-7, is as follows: DVKVTQSSRYLVKRTGEKVFLECVQDMDHENMFWYRQDPGLGLRLIYFSYDVKMKEKGDIPEGYSVSREKKERFSLILESASTNQTSMYLCASRKGLAGVYEQYFGPGTRLTVT.

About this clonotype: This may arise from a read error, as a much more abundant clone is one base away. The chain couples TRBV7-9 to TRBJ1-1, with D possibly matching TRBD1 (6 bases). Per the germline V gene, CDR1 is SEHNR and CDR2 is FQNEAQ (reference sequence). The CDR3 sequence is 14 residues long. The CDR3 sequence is CASYDTGSDTKAFF. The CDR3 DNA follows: TGTGCCAGCTACGATACAGGGTCTGACACTAAAGCTTTCTTT.

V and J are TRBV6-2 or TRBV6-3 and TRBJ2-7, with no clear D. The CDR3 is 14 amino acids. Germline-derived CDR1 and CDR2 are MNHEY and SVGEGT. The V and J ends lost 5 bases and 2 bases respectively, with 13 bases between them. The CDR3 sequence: CASSNTRVTYEQYF. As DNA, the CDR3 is TGTGCCAGCAGTAATACCAGAGTTACCTACGAGCAGTACTTC.

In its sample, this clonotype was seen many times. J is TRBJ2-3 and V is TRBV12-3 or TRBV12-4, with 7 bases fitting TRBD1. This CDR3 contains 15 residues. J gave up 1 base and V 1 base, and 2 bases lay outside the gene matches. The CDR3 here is CASSLVQGGTDTQYF. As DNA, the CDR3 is TGTGCCAGCAGTTTAGTCCAGGGGGGCACAGATACGCAGTATTTT.

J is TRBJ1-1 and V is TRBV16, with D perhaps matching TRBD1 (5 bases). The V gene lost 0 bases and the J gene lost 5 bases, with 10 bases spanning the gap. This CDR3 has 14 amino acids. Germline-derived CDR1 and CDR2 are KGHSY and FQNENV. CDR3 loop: CASSQSTVRTEAFF. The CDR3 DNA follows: TGTGCCAGCAGCCAATCGACAGTCAGGACTGAAGCTTTCTTT. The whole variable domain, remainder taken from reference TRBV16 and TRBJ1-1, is GEEVAQTPKHLVRGEGQKAKLYCAPIKGHSYVFWYQQVLKNEFKFLISFQNENVFDETGMPKERFSAKCLPNSPCSLEIQATKLEDSAVYFCASSQSTVRTEAFFGQGTRLTVV.

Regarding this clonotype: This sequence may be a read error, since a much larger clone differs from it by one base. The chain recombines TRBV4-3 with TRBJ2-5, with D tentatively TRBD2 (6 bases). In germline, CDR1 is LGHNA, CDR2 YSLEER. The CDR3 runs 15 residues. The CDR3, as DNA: TGCGCCGGCAGCCAAGATCTAACTAGCTATGAGACCCAGTACTTC. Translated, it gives CAGSQDLTSYETQYF.

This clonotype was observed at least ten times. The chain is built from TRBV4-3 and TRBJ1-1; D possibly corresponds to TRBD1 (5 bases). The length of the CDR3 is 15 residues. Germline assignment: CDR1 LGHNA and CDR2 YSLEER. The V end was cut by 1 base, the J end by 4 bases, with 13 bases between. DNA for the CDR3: TGCGCCAGCAGCCAAGCTCAGGGATCGGGCACTGAAGCTTTCTTT. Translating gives CASSQAQGSGTEAFF.

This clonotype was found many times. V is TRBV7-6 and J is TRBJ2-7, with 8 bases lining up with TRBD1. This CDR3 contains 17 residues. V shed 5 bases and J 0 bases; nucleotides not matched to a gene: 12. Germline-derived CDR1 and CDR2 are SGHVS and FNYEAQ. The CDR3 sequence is CASSPILDRGPSYEQYF. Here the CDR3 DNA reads TGTGCCAGCAGCCCCATCCTCGACAGGGGCCCCTCCTACGAGCAGTACTTC.

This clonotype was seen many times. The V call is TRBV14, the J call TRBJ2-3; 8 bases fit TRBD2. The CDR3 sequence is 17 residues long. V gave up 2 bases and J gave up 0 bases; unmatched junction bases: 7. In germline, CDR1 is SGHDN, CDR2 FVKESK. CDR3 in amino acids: CASSQTTASGSTDTQYF. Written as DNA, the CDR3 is TGTGCCAGCAGCCAAACTACAGCTAGCGGGAGCACAGATACGCAGTATTTT.

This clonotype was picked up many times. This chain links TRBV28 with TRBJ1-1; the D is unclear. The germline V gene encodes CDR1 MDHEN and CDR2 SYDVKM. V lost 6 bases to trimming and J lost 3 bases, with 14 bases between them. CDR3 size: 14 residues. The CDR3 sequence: CASSQDDWDTEAFF. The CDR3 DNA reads TGTGCCAGCAGCCAGGACGACTGGGACACTGAAGCTTTCTTT.

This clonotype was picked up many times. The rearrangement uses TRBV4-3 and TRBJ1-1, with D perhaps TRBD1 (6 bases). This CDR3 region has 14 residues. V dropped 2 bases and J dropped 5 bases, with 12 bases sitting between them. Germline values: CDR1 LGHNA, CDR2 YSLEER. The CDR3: CASSQLTGRTEAFF. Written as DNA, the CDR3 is TGCGCCAGCAGCCAACTAACAGGGAGGACTGAAGCTTTCTTT.